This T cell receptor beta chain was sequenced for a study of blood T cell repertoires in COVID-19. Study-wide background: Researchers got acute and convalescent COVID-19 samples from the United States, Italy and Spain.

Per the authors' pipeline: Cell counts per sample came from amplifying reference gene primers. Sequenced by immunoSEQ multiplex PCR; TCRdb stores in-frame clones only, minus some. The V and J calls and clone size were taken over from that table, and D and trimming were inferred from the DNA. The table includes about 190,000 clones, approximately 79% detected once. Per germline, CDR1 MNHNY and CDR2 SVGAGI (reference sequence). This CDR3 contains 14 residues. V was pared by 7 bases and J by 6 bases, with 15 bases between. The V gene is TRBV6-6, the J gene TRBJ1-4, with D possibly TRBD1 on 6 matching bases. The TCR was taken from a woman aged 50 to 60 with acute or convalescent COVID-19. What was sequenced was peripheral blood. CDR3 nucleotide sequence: TGTGCCAGCAAGGTTTACAGGGACGATGAAAAACTGTTTTTT. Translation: CASKVYRDDEKLFF.